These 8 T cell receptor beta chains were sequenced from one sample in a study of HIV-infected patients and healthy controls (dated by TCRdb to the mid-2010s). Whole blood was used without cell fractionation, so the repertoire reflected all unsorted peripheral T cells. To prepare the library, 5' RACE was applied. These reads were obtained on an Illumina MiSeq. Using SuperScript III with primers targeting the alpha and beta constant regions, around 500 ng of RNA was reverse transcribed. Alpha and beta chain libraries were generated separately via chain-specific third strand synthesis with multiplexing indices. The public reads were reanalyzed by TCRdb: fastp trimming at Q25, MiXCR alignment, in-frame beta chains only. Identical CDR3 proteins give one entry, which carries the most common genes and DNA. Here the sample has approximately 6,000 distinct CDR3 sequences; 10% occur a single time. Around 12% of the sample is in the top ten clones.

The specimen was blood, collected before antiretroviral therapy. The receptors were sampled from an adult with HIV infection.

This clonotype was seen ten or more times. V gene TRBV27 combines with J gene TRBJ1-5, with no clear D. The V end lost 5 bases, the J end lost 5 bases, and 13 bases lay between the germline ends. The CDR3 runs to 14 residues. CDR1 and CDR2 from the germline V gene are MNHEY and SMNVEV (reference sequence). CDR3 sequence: CASSVGPRDQPQHF. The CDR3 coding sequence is TGTGCCAGCAGTGTAGGGCCGAGAGATCAGCCCCAGCATTTT.

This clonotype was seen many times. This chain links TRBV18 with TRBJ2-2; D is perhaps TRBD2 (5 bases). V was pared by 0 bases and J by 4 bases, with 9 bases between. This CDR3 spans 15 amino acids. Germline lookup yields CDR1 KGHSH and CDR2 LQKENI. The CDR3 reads CASSPPPGITGELFF. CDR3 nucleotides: TGTGCCAGCTCACCACCCCCGGGGATCACCGGGGAGCTGTTTTTT.

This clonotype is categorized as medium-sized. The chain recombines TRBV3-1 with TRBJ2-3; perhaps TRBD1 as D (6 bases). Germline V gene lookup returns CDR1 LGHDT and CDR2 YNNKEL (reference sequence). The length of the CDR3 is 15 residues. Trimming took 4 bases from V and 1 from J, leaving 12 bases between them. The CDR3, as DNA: TGTGCCAGCAGCCTTCTGGGACACCGCACAGATACGCAGTATTTT. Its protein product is CASSLLGHRTDTQYF.

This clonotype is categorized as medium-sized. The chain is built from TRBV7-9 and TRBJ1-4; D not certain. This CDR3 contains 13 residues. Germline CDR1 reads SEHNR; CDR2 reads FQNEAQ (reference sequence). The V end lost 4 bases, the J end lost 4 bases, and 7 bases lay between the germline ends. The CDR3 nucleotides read TGTGCCAGCAGCTCTTCAGATAATGAAAAACTGTTTTTT. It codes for CASSSSDNEKLFF.

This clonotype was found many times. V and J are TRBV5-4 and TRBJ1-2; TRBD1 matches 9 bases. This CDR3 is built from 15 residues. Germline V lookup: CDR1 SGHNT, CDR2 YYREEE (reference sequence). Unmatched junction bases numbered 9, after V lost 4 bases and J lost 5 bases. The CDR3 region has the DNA TGTGCCAGCAGCATTCGGGGACAGGGCTCATATGGCTACACCTTC. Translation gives CASSIRGQGSYGYTF. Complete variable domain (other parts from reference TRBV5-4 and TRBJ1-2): ETGVTQSPTHLIKTRGQQVTLRCSSQSGHNTVSWYQQALGQGPQFIFQYYREEENGRGNFPPRFSGLQFPNYSSELNVNALELDDSALYLCASSIRGQGSYGYTFGSGTRLTVV.

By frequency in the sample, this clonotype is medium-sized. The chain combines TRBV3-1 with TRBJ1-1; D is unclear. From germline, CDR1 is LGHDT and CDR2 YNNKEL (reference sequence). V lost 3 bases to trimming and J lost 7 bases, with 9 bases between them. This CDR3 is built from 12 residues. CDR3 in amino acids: CASSQWAGEAFF. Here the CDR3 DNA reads TGTGCCAGCAGCCAGTGGGCCGGTGAAGCTTTCTTT.

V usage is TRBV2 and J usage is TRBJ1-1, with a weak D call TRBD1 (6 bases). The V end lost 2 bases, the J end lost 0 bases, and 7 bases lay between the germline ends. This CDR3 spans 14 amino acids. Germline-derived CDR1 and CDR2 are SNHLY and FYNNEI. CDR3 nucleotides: TGTGCCAGCAGTGAAAGGACAGTGAACACTGAAGCTTTCTTT. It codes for CASSERTVNTEAFF.

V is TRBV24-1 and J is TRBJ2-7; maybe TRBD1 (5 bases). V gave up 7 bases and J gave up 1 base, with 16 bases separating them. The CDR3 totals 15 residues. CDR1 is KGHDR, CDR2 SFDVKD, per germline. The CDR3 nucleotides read TGTGCCACCAGAACAAGAGACAGTTTTTCCTACGAGCAGTACTTC. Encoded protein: CATRTRDSFSYEQYF.